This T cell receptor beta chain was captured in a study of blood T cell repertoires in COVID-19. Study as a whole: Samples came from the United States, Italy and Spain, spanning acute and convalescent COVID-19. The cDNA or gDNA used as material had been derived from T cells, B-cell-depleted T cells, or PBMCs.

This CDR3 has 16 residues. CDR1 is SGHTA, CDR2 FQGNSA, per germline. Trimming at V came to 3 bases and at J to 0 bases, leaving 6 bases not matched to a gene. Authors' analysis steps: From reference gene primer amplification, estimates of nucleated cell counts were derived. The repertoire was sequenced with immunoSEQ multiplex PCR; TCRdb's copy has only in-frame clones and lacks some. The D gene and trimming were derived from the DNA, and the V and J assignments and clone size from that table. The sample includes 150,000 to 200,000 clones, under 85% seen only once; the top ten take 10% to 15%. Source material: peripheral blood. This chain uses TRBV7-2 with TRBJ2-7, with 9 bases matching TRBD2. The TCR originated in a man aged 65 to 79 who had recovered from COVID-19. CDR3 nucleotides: TGTGCCAGCAGCTTGGGTAGCGGGAGTAGCTCCTACGAGCAGTACTTC. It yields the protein CASSLGSGSSSYEQYF.